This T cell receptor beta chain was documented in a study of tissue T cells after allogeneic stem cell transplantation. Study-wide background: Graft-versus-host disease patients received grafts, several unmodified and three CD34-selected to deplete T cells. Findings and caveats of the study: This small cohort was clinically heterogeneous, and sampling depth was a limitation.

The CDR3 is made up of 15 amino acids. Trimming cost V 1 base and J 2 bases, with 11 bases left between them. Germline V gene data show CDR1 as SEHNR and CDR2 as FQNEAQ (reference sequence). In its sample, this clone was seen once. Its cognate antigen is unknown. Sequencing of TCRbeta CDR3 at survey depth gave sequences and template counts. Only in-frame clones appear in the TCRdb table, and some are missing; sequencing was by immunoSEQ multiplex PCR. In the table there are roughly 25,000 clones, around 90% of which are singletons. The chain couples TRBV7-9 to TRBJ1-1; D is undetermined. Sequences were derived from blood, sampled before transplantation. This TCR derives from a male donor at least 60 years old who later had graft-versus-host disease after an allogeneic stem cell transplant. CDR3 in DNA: TGTGCCAGCAGCTTAGGGTCGGACGGCAACACTGAAGCTTTCTTT. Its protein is CASSLGSDGNTEAFF. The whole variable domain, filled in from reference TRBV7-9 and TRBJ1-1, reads DTGVSQNPRHKITKRGQNVTFRCDPISEHNRLYWYRQTLGQGPEFLTYFQNEAQLEKSRLLSDRFSAERPKGSFSTLEIQRTEQGDSAMYLCASSLGSDGNTEAFFGQGTRLTVV.